The T cell receptor beta chain under discussion was sequenced for a study of PD-1 blockade in classical Hodgkin lymphoma. The CDR3 is made up of 13 amino acids. V lost 4 bases and J lost 0, with 6 bases in between. Germline CDR1 and CDR2: SGHDN and FVKESK. Clones were read by immunoSEQ multiplex PCR, and TCRdb kept only the in-frame ones, dropping some. The sample has over 11,000 clones, around 80% seen once. Every patient was affected by relapse after autologous stem cell transplantation, while exposure to brentuximab vedotin was not uniform. The receptor comes from a human donor with classical Hodgkin lymphoma. The sequencing here drew on peripheral blood mononuclear cells (PBMCs), taken before the second cycle of nivolumab. V usage is TRBV14 and J usage is TRBJ1-2; no reliable D call. CDR3 sequence reads: CASSLGTNYGYTF. The CDR3 DNA follows: TGTGCCAGCAGCCTCGGGACTAACTATGGCTACACCTTC.